These T cell receptor beta chains were read from a single sample in a study of cytomegalovirus exposure and HLA in healthy donors. Repertoires were generated with immunoSEQ multiplex PCR, while TCRdb's copy carries only in-frame clones and drops some. Of about 110,000 clones listed, roughly nine tenths are singletons. The sample taken for sequencing was PBMCs. These receptor sequences come from a woman between 18 and 29 years old in good health and CMV-seronegative. Each CDR3 is given with its conserved first and last residue. The order of the fields is J gene, clone size, D gene, V gene, CDR3 DNA, CDR3 protein. A D gene is named only where the DNA matches it firmly. For some rows the clone size is stated as once, few or many, or as a class when expanded; others skip it.

j_gene: TRBJ1-2
abundance: NA
d_gene: TRBD1
v_gene: TRBV28
CDR3nt: TGTGCCAGCAGCTTAACCGGGACAGCTAACTATGGCTACACCTTC
CDR3aa: CASSLTGTANYGYTF

j_gene: TRBJ1-4
abundance: NA
d_gene: TRBD1
v_gene: TRBV28
CDR3nt: TGTGCCAGCAGTCCAGGGGGCAGGGAAAAACTGTTTTTT
CDR3aa: CASSPGGREKLFF

j_gene: TRBJ2-2
abundance: NA
d_gene: NA
v_gene: TRBV4-3
CDR3nt: TGCGCCAGCAGCCAAGATCGCGCGGGACCCGCACCTAACACCGGGGAGCTGTTTTTT
CDR3aa: CASSQDRAGPAPNTGELFF

j_gene: TRBJ1-2
abundance: NA
d_gene: NA
v_gene: TRBV10-1
CDR3nt: TGCGCCAGCAGTGACAGGGAGGACTATGGCTACACCTTC
CDR3aa: CASSDREDYGYTF

j_gene: TRBJ2-7
abundance: NA
d_gene: NA
v_gene: TRBV4-1
CDR3nt: TGCGCCAGCAGCCTCCAGACAGCGTCCTACGAGCAGTACTTC
CDR3aa: CASSLQTASYEQYF

j_gene: TRBJ2-7
abundance: NA
d_gene: NA
v_gene: TRBV12-2
CDR3nt: TGTGCAAGTCGCTTAGTAACAGGGGGACCTTGGTACGAGCAGTACTTC
CDR3aa: CASRLVTGGPWYEQYF

j_gene: TRBJ1-1
abundance: NA
d_gene: NA
v_gene: TRBV29-1
CDR3nt: TGCAGCGTTGGGAGCAACACTGAAGCTTTCTTT
CDR3aa: CSVGSNTEAFF

j_gene: TRBJ1-2
abundance: NA
d_gene: TRBD1
v_gene: TRBV5-1
CDR3nt: TGCGCCAGCAGCTTGGTCAGCACAGGGGAAGGTGGCTACACCTTC
CDR3aa: CASSLVSTGEGGYTF

j_gene: TRBJ1-5
abundance: NA
d_gene: NA
v_gene: TRBV11-2
CDR3nt: TGTGCCAGCAGTCGCCTCCCGGAAGGGGGAAGCAATCAGCCCCAGCATTTT
CDR3aa: CASSRLPEGGSNQPQHF

j_gene: TRBJ2-7
abundance: NA
d_gene: NA
v_gene: TRBV14
CDR3nt: TGTGCCAGCAGCCAAGTAGTAGACTACGAGCAGTACTTC
CDR3aa: CASSQVVDYEQYF

j_gene: TRBJ1-2
abundance: NA
d_gene: TRBD1
v_gene: TRBV4-3
CDR3nt: TGCGCCAGCAGCCAAGATTGGGGGACAGATTCCTATGGCTACACCTTC
CDR3aa: CASSQDWGTDSYGYTF

j_gene: TRBJ1-5
abundance: NA
d_gene: NA
v_gene: TRBV6-5
CDR3nt: TGTGCCAGCAGTTACTTCGGATCGGGGGATCAGCCCCAGCATTTT
CDR3aa: CASSYFGSGDQPQHF

j_gene: TRBJ1-2
abundance: NA
d_gene: NA
v_gene: TRBV9
CDR3nt: TGTGCCAGCAGCGGGGGCGGGGCAGCCTATGGCTACACCTTC
CDR3aa: CASSGGGAAYGYTF

j_gene: TRBJ1-2
abundance: NA
d_gene: TRBD1
v_gene: TRBV7-2
CDR3nt: TGTGCCAGCAGCCGGGACAGGGTTGAACGAGGCTACACCTTC
CDR3aa: CASSRDRVERGYTF

j_gene: TRBJ2-3
abundance: NA
d_gene: TRBD2
v_gene: TRBV30
CDR3nt: TGTGCCTGGGCCCCCCCCGCGGGAGGTTGGGATACGCAGTATTTT
CDR3aa: CAWAPPAGGWDTQYF

j_gene: TRBJ1-4
abundance: NA
d_gene: NA
v_gene: TRBV25-1
CDR3nt: TGTGCCAGCAGGGAGGGTGAAAAACTGTTTTTT
CDR3aa: CASREGEKLFF

j_gene: TRBJ1-4
abundance: NA
d_gene: NA
v_gene: TRBV15
CDR3nt: TGTGCCACCAGCAGAGATCTCGGACAGCATGAAAAACTGTTTTTT
CDR3aa: CATSRDLGQHEKLFF

j_gene: TRBJ2-3
abundance: NA
d_gene: NA
v_gene: TRBV7-3
CDR3nt: TGTGCCAGCAGCTTCTCTGGGGGCGAGGTGGCCGATACGCAGTATTTT
CDR3aa: CASSFSGGEVADTQYF

j_gene: TRBJ1-1
abundance: NA
d_gene: NA
v_gene: TRBV4-1
CDR3nt: TGCGCCAGCAGCCCCAGGGTATCCACTGAAGCTTTCTTT
CDR3aa: CASSPRVSTEAFF

j_gene: TRBJ1-6
abundance: few
d_gene: TRBD1
v_gene: TRBV5-1
CDR3nt: TGCGCCAGCAGCTATCTTACAGGGGGCGATTCACCCCTCCACTTT
CDR3aa: CASSYLTGGDSPLHF

j_gene: TRBJ2-1
abundance: NA
d_gene: NA
v_gene: TRBV6-1
CDR3nt: TGTGCCAGCAGTGAACACAGGCCCAACAATGAGCAGTTCTTC
CDR3aa: CASSEHRPNNEQFF

j_gene: TRBJ2-7
abundance: NA
d_gene: TRBD2
v_gene: TRBV15
CDR3nt: TGTGCCACCGCTAGCGGGAGCGGGGCGGACGAGCAGTACTTC
CDR3aa: CATASGSGADEQYF

j_gene: TRBJ2-1
abundance: NA
d_gene: NA
v_gene: TRBV11-2
CDR3nt: TGTGCCAGCAGCTTAGTTTTAGAGACACCTAATGCGTTCTTC
CDR3aa: CASSLVLETPNAFF

j_gene: TRBJ2-2
abundance: NA
d_gene: TRBD2
v_gene: TRBV6-1
CDR3nt: TGTGCCAGCAGTGAACTAGCGGACACCGGGGAGCTGTTTTTT
CDR3aa: CASSELADTGELFF

j_gene: TRBJ2-6
abundance: NA
d_gene: NA
v_gene: TRBV11-2
CDR3nt: TGTGCCAGCAGCTTAGGATTTGGAGGCCAGAGCTCTGGGGCCAACGTCCTGACTTTC
CDR3aa: CASSLGFGGQSSGANVLTF

j_gene: TRBJ1-1
abundance: NA
d_gene: TRBD1
v_gene: TRBV9
CDR3nt: TGTGCCAGCAGCGTAGCCAGGGACAGGGGAATCACTGAAGCTTTCTTT
CDR3aa: CASSVARDRGITEAFF

j_gene: TRBJ1-4
abundance: NA
d_gene: TRBD1
v_gene: TRBV7-9
CDR3nt: TGTGCCAGCAGCTCGGACAGGGGGTATGAAAAACTGTTTTTT
CDR3aa: CASSSDRGYEKLFF

j_gene: TRBJ1-3
abundance: NA
d_gene: NA
v_gene: TRBV27
CDR3nt: TGTGCCAGCAGTTTATATGGGAGCTTCTCTGGAAACACCATATATTTT
CDR3aa: CASSLYGSFSGNTIYF

j_gene: TRBJ2-7
abundance: NA
d_gene: NA
v_gene: TRBV9
CDR3nt: TGTGCCAGCAGCGGGGGGACTCCCCTCCACTACGAGCAGTACTTC
CDR3aa: CASSGGTPLHYEQYF

j_gene: TRBJ2-5
abundance: NA
d_gene: NA
v_gene: TRBV6-5
CDR3nt: TGTGCCAGCAGTCAAGACGGGACTTTAGAGACCCAGTACTTC
CDR3aa: CASSQDGTLETQYF

j_gene: TRBJ2-5
abundance: NA
d_gene: TRBD2
v_gene: TRBV13
CDR3nt: TGTGCCAGCAGCTCCCCTAGCGGGGGGGCGGAGACCCAGTACTTC
CDR3aa: CASSSPSGGAETQYF

j_gene: TRBJ2-1
abundance: NA
d_gene: NA
v_gene: TRBV9
CDR3nt: TGTGCCAGCAGCGTAGAGCCAGAGACTCTTGCGGGGCAGTTCTTC
CDR3aa: CASSVEPETLAGQFF

j_gene: TRBJ2-2
abundance: NA
d_gene: TRBD2
v_gene: TRBV7-3
CDR3nt: TGTGCCAGCAGCTTTTCCGGCGGGAGGGCTTTAACCGGGGAGCTGTTTTTT
CDR3aa: CASSFSGGRALTGELFF

j_gene: TRBJ2-2
abundance: NA
d_gene: TRBD1
v_gene: TRBV7-7
CDR3nt: TGTGCTAGCAGCCCCGCCGGGACAGACACCGGGGAGCTGTTTTTT
CDR3aa: CASSPAGTDTGELFF

j_gene: TRBJ2-3
abundance: NA
d_gene: NA
v_gene: TRBV9
CDR3nt: TGTGCCAGCAGCGCCTTTTCCCTGGCGGCAGATACGCAGTATTTT
CDR3aa: CASSAFSLAADTQYF

j_gene: TRBJ2-7
abundance: NA
d_gene: TRBD2
v_gene: TRBV7-2
CDR3nt: TGTGCCAGCAGCTTTGGACTAGCGGGGGACGAGCAGTACTTC
CDR3aa: CASSFGLAGDEQYF

j_gene: TRBJ1-5
abundance: NA
d_gene: NA
v_gene: TRBV19
CDR3nt: TGTGCCAGTAGTATAAGAGAGTCTCAGCCCCAGCATTTT
CDR3aa: CASSIRESQPQHF

j_gene: TRBJ1-5
abundance: NA
d_gene: NA
v_gene: TRBV19
CDR3nt: TGTGCCAGTAGTATAGACAGTCCCTCCAATCAGCCCCAGCATTTT
CDR3aa: CASSIDSPSNQPQHF

j_gene: TRBJ1-2
abundance: NA
d_gene: NA
v_gene: TRBV15
CDR3nt: TGTGCCACCAGCAGAGATGCAGCAGGGGTGATCGATGGCTACACCTTC
CDR3aa: CATSRDAAGVIDGYTF

j_gene: TRBJ2-1
abundance: NA
d_gene: NA
v_gene: TRBV7-7
CDR3nt: TGTGCTAGCACTACGAGTCGGGGATCCTTGGACAATGAGCAGTTCTTC
CDR3aa: CASTTSRGSLDNEQFF

j_gene: TRBJ2-5
abundance: NA
d_gene: NA
v_gene: TRBV6-5
CDR3nt: TGTGCCAGCAGTTCAACAGGCCTTGGAGAGACCCAGTACTTC
CDR3aa: CASSSTGLGETQYF

j_gene: TRBJ2-7
abundance: NA
d_gene: TRBD1
v_gene: TRBV28
CDR3nt: TGTGCCATTGGGGACAGTACCTACTACGAGCAGTACTTC
CDR3aa: CAIGDSTYYEQYF

j_gene: TRBJ1-3
abundance: NA
d_gene: NA
v_gene: TRBV27
CDR3nt: TGTGCCAGCAGTTTAGACAGTAGCTCTGGAAACACCATATATTTT
CDR3aa: CASSLDSSSGNTIYF

j_gene: TRBJ2-7
abundance: once
d_gene: NA
v_gene: TRBV18
CDR3nt: TGTGCCAGCTCACCACCGCCGCGGGGGCCCAGCTCCTACGAGCAGTACTTC
CDR3aa: CASSPPPRGPSSYEQYF

j_gene: TRBJ1-4
abundance: few
d_gene: TRBD1
v_gene: TRBV30
CDR3nt: TGTGCCTGGAGTGTACTGGGACAGCCAGAAAAACTGTTTTTT
CDR3aa: CAWSVLGQPEKLFF

j_gene: TRBJ2-4
abundance: NA
d_gene: NA
v_gene: TRBV5-1
CDR3nt: TGCGCCAGCAGCCCTCGACCAGGCCCCAAAAACATTCAGTACTTC
CDR3aa: CASSPRPGPKNIQYF

j_gene: TRBJ2-2
abundance: once
d_gene: NA
v_gene: TRBV7-7
CDR3nt: TGTGCTAGCAGCCCAGGGGTGGGCACCGGGGAGCTGTTTTTT
CDR3aa: CASSPGVGTGELFF

j_gene: TRBJ2-5
abundance: NA
d_gene: NA
v_gene: TRBV7-2
CDR3nt: TGTGCCAGCAGTCACCCCCCGGGGACCGGAGGGGAGACCCAGTACTTC
CDR3aa: CASSHPPGTGGETQYF

j_gene: TRBJ1-5
abundance: once
d_gene: TRBD1
v_gene: TRBV28
CDR3nt: TGTGCCAGCAGTTCCTCACAACAGGGGGCAAGCAATCAGCCCCAGCATTTT
CDR3aa: CASSSSQQGASNQPQHF